This TCR beta chain was identified in a study of OX40 agonist ivuxolimab in advanced cancers. Study at large: The study gave patients intravenous ivuxolimab at 0.01 to 10 mg/kg every 2 weeks. Eligibility admitted prior anti-PD-1, anti-PD-L1 or anti-CTLA-4 therapy; about 40% had some. Study-wide results and caveats: Among T cells, CD8+ cells averaged more expanded clones than CD4+ cells. CD4+ and CD8+ T cells in blood underwent clonal expansion by week 6 at 0.1 to 3.0 mg/kg.

Comment on this clone: No antigen is known for it.

With 0 bases clipped from V and 9 bases from J, the junction kept 13 bases outside the gene matches. Germline CDR1 and CDR2: MGHRA and YSYEKL. The CDR3 totals 17 residues. The assay was immunoSEQ multiplex PCR, and TCRdb's table has in-frame clones only and misses some. The table lists around 44,000 clones, 80% to 90% of them singletons. Sequencing used CD4+ or CD8+ T cells sorted from blood, obtained in a trial of the OX40 agonist ivuxolimab. V usage is TRBV4-1 and J usage is TRBJ1-5, with 8 bases matching TRBD1. The clonotype comes from an adult with an advanced solid tumor such as melanoma, head and neck, liver or kidney cancer. The CDR3 nucleotides are TGCGCCAGCAGCCAAGATTATAAGTACAGGGGGTCGTGGCCCCAGCATTTT. It yields the protein CASSQDYKYRGSWPQHF.